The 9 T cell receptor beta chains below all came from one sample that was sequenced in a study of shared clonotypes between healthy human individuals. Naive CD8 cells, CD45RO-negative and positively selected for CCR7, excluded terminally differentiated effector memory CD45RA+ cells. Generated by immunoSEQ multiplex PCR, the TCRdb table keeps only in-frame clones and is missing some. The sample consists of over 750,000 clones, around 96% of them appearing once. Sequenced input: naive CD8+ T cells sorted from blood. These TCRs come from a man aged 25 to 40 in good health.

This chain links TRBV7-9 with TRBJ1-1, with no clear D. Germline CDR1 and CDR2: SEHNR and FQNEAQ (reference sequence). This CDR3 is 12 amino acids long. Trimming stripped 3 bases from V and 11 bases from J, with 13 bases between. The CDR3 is CASSFVSSVAFF. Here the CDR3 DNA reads TGTGCCAGCAGCTTTGTTTCTTCCGTGGCTTTCTTT.

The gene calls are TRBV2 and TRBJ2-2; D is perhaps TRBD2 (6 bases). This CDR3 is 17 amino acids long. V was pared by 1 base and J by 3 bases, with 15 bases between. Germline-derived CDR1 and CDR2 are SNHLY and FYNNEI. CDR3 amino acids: CASSEDMREEYTGELFF. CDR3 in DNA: TGTGCCAGCAGTGAAGATATGAGGGAGGAGTACACCGGGGAGCTGTTTTTT.

The CDR3 DNA sequence: TGTGCCAGCAGGGGTGGGCACGGTCAGCCCCAGCATTTT. The encoded protein is CASRGGHGQPQHF. The chain couples TRBV6-6 to TRBJ1-5; no clear D. The CDR3 extends over 13 amino acids. Per germline, CDR1 MNHNY and CDR2 SVGAGI (reference sequence). The V end lost 6 bases, the J end lost 6 bases, and 12 bases lay between the germline ends.

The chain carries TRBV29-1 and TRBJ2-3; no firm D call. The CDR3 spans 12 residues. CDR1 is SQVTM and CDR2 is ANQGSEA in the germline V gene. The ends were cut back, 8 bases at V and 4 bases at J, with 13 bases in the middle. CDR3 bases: TGCAGCACCGTATCAAACCCAGATACGCAGTATTTT. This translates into CSTVSNPDTQYF.

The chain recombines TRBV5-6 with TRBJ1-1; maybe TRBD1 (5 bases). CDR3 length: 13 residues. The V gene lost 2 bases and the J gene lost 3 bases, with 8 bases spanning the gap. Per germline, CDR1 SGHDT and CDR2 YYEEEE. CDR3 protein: CASSFVGDTEAFF. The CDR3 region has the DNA TGTGCCAGCAGCTTCGTAGGGGACACTGAAGCTTTCTTT.

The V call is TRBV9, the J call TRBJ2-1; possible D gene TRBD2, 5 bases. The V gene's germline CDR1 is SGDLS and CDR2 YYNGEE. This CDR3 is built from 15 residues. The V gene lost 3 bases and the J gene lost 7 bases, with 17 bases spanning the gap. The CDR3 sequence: CASSEDSAISNEQFF. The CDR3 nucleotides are TGTGCCAGCAGCGAGGACTCGGCGATTTCGAATGAGCAGTTCTTC.

This CDR3 reads CASSLIWSYEQYF. CDR3 DNA: TGTGCCAGCAGCTTGATCTGGTCCTACGAGCAGTACTTC. This chain uses TRBV11-2 with TRBJ2-7, with D hard to call. The CDR3 consists of 13 residues. Trimming took off 3 bases at V and 1 base at J, with 7 bases between the two ends. Germline CDR1 and CDR2: SGHAT and FQNNGV.

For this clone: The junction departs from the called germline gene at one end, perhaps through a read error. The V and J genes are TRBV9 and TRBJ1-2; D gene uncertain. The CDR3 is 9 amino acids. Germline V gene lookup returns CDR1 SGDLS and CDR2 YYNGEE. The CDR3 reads CASSAQSNF. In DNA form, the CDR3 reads TGTGCCAGCAGCGCACAATCAAACTTC.

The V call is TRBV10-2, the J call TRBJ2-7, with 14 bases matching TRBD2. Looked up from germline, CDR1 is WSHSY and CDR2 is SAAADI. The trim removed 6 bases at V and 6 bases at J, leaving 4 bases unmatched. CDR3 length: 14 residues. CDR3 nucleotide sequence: TGCGCCAGCAGACCGGGACTAGCGGGAGTCGAGCAGTACTTC. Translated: CASRPGLAGVEQYF.